One and the same sample provided the 23 T cell receptor beta chains below, sequenced in a study of blood T cell repertoires in COVID-19. Profiling relied on immunoSEQ multiplex PCR, and the TCRdb table lists in-frame clones only, not all of them. Of roughly 260,000 clones listed, around 90% are singletons. Sequences were obtained from PBMCs or T cells enriched from blood (not recorded which). These receptors originate from a woman between 25 and 40 years old with acute COVID-19.

In its sample, this clone was seen once. The chain is built from TRBV6-6 and TRBJ1-1; D gene unclear. CDR1 is MNHNY, CDR2 SVGAGI, per germline (reference sequence). This CDR3 has 14 amino acids. Trimming pared 4 bases from V and 6 bases from J, leaving 15 bases between. The CDR3 coding sequence is TGTGCCAGCAGTTTATCCTCTTTGGACTCTGAAGCTTTCTTT. Translated, it gives CASSLSSLDSEAFF.

The rearrangement joins TRBV6-6 to TRBJ1-1; D gene ambiguous. V dropped 8 bases and J dropped 3 bases, with 4 bases sitting between them. The germline V gene encodes CDR1 MNHNY and CDR2 SVGAGI (reference sequence). The CDR3 has 10 residues. CDR3 protein: CASGHTEAFF. In DNA, the CDR3 is TGTGCCAGCGGGCACACTGAAGCTTTCTTT.

The chain recombines TRBV5-1 with TRBJ1-3, with D perhaps TRBD1 (6 bases). This CDR3 has 14 residues. CDR1 and CDR2 (germline): SGHRS, YFSETQ. Trimming pared 5 bases from V and 4 bases from J, leaving 13 bases between. For the CDR3, the DNA is TGCGCCAGCAGGGCGGCAGGGGCGGGAAACACCATATATTTT. Translating it yields CASRAAGAGNTIYF.

The chain links TRBV10-3 to TRBJ2-7; TRBD2 is a possible D gene (8 bases). Deletions cut 11 bases from V and 5 bases from J, with 25 bases between. The V gene's germline CDR1 is ENHRY and CDR2 SYGVKD. The CDR3 consists of 15 residues. Written as DNA, the CDR3 is TGTGCCTCCCGGGGGGGCCGGGACAGCGTCAACGAGCAGTACTTC. It translates to CASRGGRDSVNEQYF.

This clone was seen only once. V and J are TRBV11-2 and TRBJ1-4; the D gene is possibly TRBD1 (5 bases). Trimming took off 1 base at V and 5 bases at J, with 17 bases between the two ends. CDR1 is SGHAT, CDR2 FQNNGV, per germline. The CDR3 loop spans 17 amino acids. This chain's CDR3 is CASSLGTSTDRNEKLFF. The CDR3 DNA reads as TGTGCCAGCAGCTTAGGCACTTCAACCGACAGAAATGAAAAACTGTTTTTT.

This clone was seen only a few times. V and J are TRBV12-3 or TRBV12-4 and TRBJ1-1; 8 nucleotides agree with TRBD1. The CDR3 runs 13 residues. V gave up 3 bases and J gave up 10 bases; unmatched junction bases: 7. The CDR3 sequence is CASSFQQGARAFF. The DNA for the CDR3 is TGTGCCAGCAGTTTCCAGCAGGGGGCACGAGCTTTCTTT.

The chain links TRBV5-1 to TRBJ2-1; 11 nucleotides align to TRBD1. With V trimmed by 0 bases and J by 5 bases, 10 bases remained unmatched. In germline, CDR1 is SGHRS, CDR2 YFSETQ. The CDR3 is 18 amino acids. For the CDR3, the DNA is TGCGCCAGCAGCTTGGGGACAGGGGGCGAGGGAGGTGACAATGAGCAGTTCTTC. Its protein product is CASSLGTGGEGGDNEQFF. The full variable domain, in which reference TRBV5-1 and TRBJ2-1 provide the parts outside the CDR3, is KAGVTQTPRYLIKTRGQQVTLSCSPISGHRSVSWYQQTPGQGLQFLFEYFSETQRNKGNFPGRFSGRQFSNSRSEMNVSTLELGDSALYLCASSLGTGGEGGDNEQFFGPGTRLTVL.

This clone occurred a few times. The rearrangement links TRBV25-1 to TRBJ2-7; D remains ambiguous. CDR1 and CDR2 (germline): MGHDK, SYGVNS. Trimming stripped 1 base from V and 4 bases from J, with 14 bases between. The CDR3 has 15 amino acids. CDR3 residues: CASSESGRSAYEQYF. In DNA form, the CDR3 reads TGTGCCAGCAGTGAATCAGGTAGAAGTGCTTACGAGCAGTACTTC.

This chain joins TRBV7-2 and TRBJ2-1; TRBD2 is a possible D gene (7 bases). Germline V gene data show CDR1 as SGHTA and CDR2 as FQGNSA. The CDR3 runs to 15 residues. Trimming took off 3 bases at V and 12 bases at J, with 21 bases between the two ends. The DNA of the CDR3 is TGTGCCAGCAGCTTCGGGGGGCGGGGGCGGAGGTGGCAGTTCTTC. It is translated as CASSFGGRGRRWQFF.

CDR3 nucleotide sequence: TGCGCCAGCCGGACTGAGAATGAAAAACTGTTTTTT. Its translation: CASRTENEKLFF. This chain uses TRBV5-1 with TRBJ1-4; D ambiguous. The CDR3 consists of 12 residues. Germline CDR1 SGHRS, CDR2 YFSETQ. Trimming took 7 bases from V and 5 from J, leaving 9 bases between them.

The CDR3 region has the DNA TGTGCCAGTAGTATAGATTTCGGGACAGGGAACTATGGCTACACCTTC. This gives the protein CASSIDFGTGNYGYTF. The rearrangement links TRBV19 to TRBJ1-2, with 9 positions matching TRBD1. The trim removed 0 bases at V and 2 bases at J, leaving 4 bases unmatched. CDR3 size: 16 residues. Germline V lookup: CDR1 LNHDA, CDR2 SQIVND (reference sequence).

The rearrangement uses TRBV15 and TRBJ2-7, with a weak D call TRBD2 (6 bases). V lost 1 base, J lost 0 bases, and 13 bases lay in between. The CDR3 extends over 16 amino acids. Germline CDR1 LNHNV, CDR2 YYDKDF (reference sequence). The CDR3 DNA is TGTGCCACCAGCAGAGTGGGGGGTCCCACCTCCTACGAGCAGTACTTC. Residues: CATSRVGGPTSYEQYF.

The V call is TRBV3-1 (or the pseudogene TRBV3-2), the J call TRBJ2-1, with TRBD2 identical over 10 bases. The V gene end was trimmed by 0 bases and the J gene end by 6 bases; junction bases not matched to a gene: 8. The CDR3 is made up of 17 amino acids. Germline lookup yields CDR1 LGHDT and CDR2 YNNKEL (reference sequence). CDR3 coding DNA: TGTGCCAGCAGCCAAGACAACAGCGGGGGGGCGGTCAATGAGCAGTTCTTC. Its translation: CASSQDNSGGAVNEQFF.

The chain has TRBV19 and TRBJ1-5; weak D call: TRBD1 (5 bases). With 3 bases removed from V and 5 bases from J, the gap between germline ends came to 14 bases. The CDR3 has 15 residues. The V gene's germline CDR1 is LNHDA and CDR2 SQIVND (reference sequence). This chain's CDR3 is CASSMGRVGDQPQHF. The DNA for the CDR3 is TGTGCCAGTAGTATGGGCAGGGTAGGAGATCAGCCCCAGCATTTT.

The V and J genes are TRBV27 and TRBJ1-1; no definite D call. CDR3 length: 15 residues. Per germline, CDR1 MNHEY and CDR2 SMNVEV (reference sequence). Trimming removed 5 bases from V and 2 bases from J, with 15 bases in between. The CDR3 nucleotides read TGTGCCAGCAGTCTTTTCCCAGGTTCCAACACTGAAGCTTTCTTT. Protein: CASSLFPGSNTEAFF.

The CDR3 nucleotides read TGTGCCAGCAGTTCACAGGGCCACTATGGCTACACCTTC. Protein: CASSSQGHYGYTF. V and J are TRBV6-5 and TRBJ1-2, with D perhaps TRBD1 (6 bases). Germline loops: CDR1 MNHEY, CDR2 SVGAGI. The V and J ends lost 4 bases and 3 bases respectively, with 9 bases between them. The CDR3 has 13 amino acids.

This rearrangement joins TRBV4-1 to TRBJ1-2; D might be TRBD1 (5 bases). The CDR3 is made up of 14 amino acids. CDR1 MGHRA and CDR2 YSYEKL come from the germline V gene. V lost 1 base and J lost 4, with 10 bases in between. CDR3 sequence (DNA): TGCGCCAGCAGCCAAGTAAGGGGCGCCTATGGCTACACCTTC. The encoded protein is CASSQVRGAYGYTF.

J is TRBJ2-7 and V is TRBV3-1 (or the pseudogene TRBV3-2), with D hard to call. The CDR3 contains 15 residues. Germline values: CDR1 LGHDT, CDR2 YNNKEL (reference sequence). Trimming cost V 0 bases and J 3 bases, with 12 bases left between them. The CDR3 spells CASSQDWARNYEQYF. DNA for the CDR3: TGTGCCAGCAGCCAAGATTGGGCCAGAAACTACGAGCAGTACTTC.

In its sample, this clone was seen once. The rearrangement joins TRBV5-5 to TRBJ2-1; possible D gene TRBD1, 6 bases. V was cut by 4 bases and J by 0 bases, with 11 bases left in between. Per the germline V gene, CDR1 is SGHKS and CDR2 is YYEKEE (reference sequence). The CDR3 runs 15 residues. The CDR3 DNA follows: TGTGCCAGCAGCCACGGACAGTACTCCTACAATGAGCAGTTCTTC. It encodes CASSHGQYSYNEQFF. The variable domain in full, with the rest retrieved from reference TRBV5-5 and TRBJ2-1, is DAGVTQSPTHLIKTRGQQVTLRCSPISGHKSVSWYQQVLGQGPQFIFQYYEKEERGRGNFPDRFSARQFPNYSSELNVNALLLGDSALYLCASSHGQYSYNEQFFGPGTRLTVL.

The V call is TRBV4-1, the J call TRBJ2-7; 8 bases line up with TRBD1. V shed 4 bases and J 5 bases; nucleotides not matched to a gene: 4. The CDR3 sequence is 13 residues long. Germline V gene data show CDR1 as MGHRA and CDR2 as YSYEKL. The CDR3 loop is CASSPGQADEQYF. CDR3 nucleotides: TGCGCCAGCAGCCCGGGACAGGCTGACGAGCAGTACTTC.

The V gene is TRBV3-1 (or the pseudogene TRBV3-2), the J gene TRBJ1-2, with TRBD1 as a possible D gene (5 bases). The V gene lost 4 bases and the J gene lost 6 bases, with 24 bases spanning the gap. The CDR3 length is 17 residues. Per the germline V gene, CDR1 is LGHDT and CDR2 is YNNKEL (reference sequence). CDR3 sequence (DNA): TGTGCCAGCAGCCCAGACACGACGATTACAGGTCGCCATGGCTACACCTTC. Its translation: CASSPDTTITGRHGYTF.

The chain combines TRBV7-2 with TRBJ2-5; perhaps TRBD2 as D (5 bases). The CDR3 extends over 15 amino acids. Germline V gene data show CDR1 as SGHTA and CDR2 as FQGNSA. V was pared by 3 bases and J by 4 bases, with 15 bases between. CDR3 coding DNA: TGTGCCAGCAGCTTCGCTAGCCCCCCGCTAGAGACCCAGTACTTC. Amino acids: CASSFASPPLETQYF.

Remarks on this clone: At one end, the junction sequence differs from germline, possibly due to a read error. The V call is TRBV27, the J call TRBJ1-5; D gene uncertain. This CDR3 has 13 residues. From germline, CDR1 is MNHEY and CDR2 SMNVEV (reference sequence). CDR3 sequence reads: CASSSLSHQPQHF. DNA of the CDR3: TGTGCCAGCAGCTCTCTTAGCCATCAGCCCCAGCATTTT.